Listed below are T cell receptor beta chains from one sample, sequenced in a study of blood T cell repertoires in COVID-19. The repertoire was sequenced with immunoSEQ multiplex PCR; TCRdb's copy has only in-frame clones and lacks some. In the table there are over 250,000 clones, just under 90% of which are singletons. The sample consisted of PBMCs or T cells enriched from blood (not recorded which). The receptor source for this set is a woman aged 60 to 75 who had recovered from COVID-19. Each CDR3 is given without its conserved first and last residue.

V	length	J	CDR3
TRBV11-2	15	TRBJ1-5	ASSLASGAVGNQPQH
TRBV5-6	12	TRBJ1-2	ASSLVAGGYGYT
TRBV5-1	12	TRBJ1-2	ASSLGQGGYGYT
TRBV3-1/TRBV3-2	12	TRBJ1-6	ASSQLQNNSPLH
TRBV27	12	TRBJ1-2	ASSLSQGPYGYT
TRBV7-9	13	TRBJ2-7	ASSLIQGVNYEQY
TRBV12-5	14	TRBJ2-3	ASGTLAGGRTDTQY
TRBV7-9	10	TRBJ1-5	ASTQGRQPQH
TRBV7-9	13	TRBJ2-5	ASSPAGQGWETQY
TRBV28	16	TRBJ2-1	ASSIFGTSGRSGGEQF
TRBV3-1/TRBV3-2	11	TRBJ2-1	ASSPRLVDEQF
TRBV3-1/TRBV3-2	11	TRBJ1-1	ASSPTGQAEAF
TRBV10-1	11	TRBJ2-3	ASSTSGTDTQY
TRBV7-9	13	TRBJ2-1	ASSPNGLAGRRQF
TRBV27	12	TRBJ1-6	ASRTGETVSPLH
TRBV30	12	TRBJ1-1	AWNGQGLNTEAF
TRBV5-1	14	TRBJ2-3	ASSYGLAGPRDTQY
TRBV7-3	11	TRBJ1-1	ASRDSRNTEAF
TRBV28	10	TRBJ1-2	ALGDLNYGYT
TRBV27	20	TRBJ2-6	ASRPLGWGPSSDLERANVLT
TRBV2	13	TRBJ2-1	ASSGDRSPYNEQF
TRBV7-3	11	TRBJ1-1	ASSLLGATEAF
TRBV18	12	TRBJ2-3	ASAPTLSTDTQY
TRBV28	10	TRBJ1-2	ASSHGRYGYT
TRBV3-1/TRBV3-2	13	TRBJ2-1	ASSLGQGAYNEQF
TRBV19	14	TRBJ2-3	ASSGPLGRSTDTQY
TRBV20-1	10	TRBJ1-5	SASQSNQPQH
TRBV13	13	TRBJ2-7	ASTMGGASSYEQY
TRBV30	10	TRBJ2-7	AWSGPGQRTY
TRBV3-1/TRBV3-2	11	TRBJ1-1	ASSQTGLDEAF
TRBV2	12	TRBJ1-6	ASSEGQGYSPLH
TRBV7-3	12	TRBJ2-7	ASSQTGGPYEQY
TRBV5-1	13	TRBJ2-1	ASRSGRAGFYEQF
TRBV10-1	11	TRBJ1-2	ASSESDGHIRH
TRBV13	13	TRBJ2-7	ASSSRQGKGDEQY
TRBV28	13	TRBJ1-5	ASRGLGAGNQPQH
TRBV28	14	TRBJ1-1	ASSSPLGRDFTEAF
TRBV30	11	TRBJ1-2	AWSPGFSGGYT
TRBV7-9	11	TRBJ2-7	ASSLAGESEQY
TRBV24-1	11	TRBJ2-7	ATSGLAGDEQY
TRBV11-2	13	TRBJ2-5	ASSLAGGVQETQY
TRBV24-1	12	TRBJ1-5	ATSGSGGYQPQH
TRBV11-2	16	TRBJ2-2	ASSIPGLAGGNTGELF
TRBV27	11	TRBJ1-2	ASSPSPDYGYT
TRBV6-5	11	TRBJ1-1	ASRYGQNTEAF
TRBV7-9	11	TRBJ2-3	ASSSTGTDTQY
TRBV5-1	17	TRBJ2-2	ASSLFSIAGTGGTGELF
TRBV7-3	12	TRBJ1-5	ASGTTESVQPQH
TRBV7-3	11	TRBJ1-1	ASSFSGNTEAF
TRBV10-3	17	TRBJ1-3	AIRNDREPAPHSGNTIY
TRBV11-3	13	TRBJ2-3	ASSLDWGATDTQY
TRBV19	15	TRBJ2-7	ASRAGTSGSLSYEQY
TRBV5-1	17	TRBJ2-1	ASSLGLAGGPTRSNEQF